Following are 22 T cell receptor beta chains from one sample sequenced in a study of T-cell memory formation after mild COVID-19. TCRdb called the 5' RACE reads again in MiXCR, with one record for every CDR3 protein. The sample includes 300,000 to 350,000 distinct CDR3 sequences, 13% of them seen just once. The sample comprised PBMCs or a T cell subset sorted from them (not recorded which). These receptors came from a young man who had mild COVID-19 (a few samples of this study predate the infection). Cell type and time point are not known.

The rearrangement uses TRBV10-3 and TRBJ2-3; D might be TRBD1 (6 bases). The ends were cut back, 3 bases at V and 2 bases at J, with 12 bases in the middle. The CDR3 is made up of 15 amino acids. Germline CDR1 is ENHRY and CDR2 is SYGVKD. The chain's CDR3 is CAISDRRGFTDTQYF. CDR3 bases: TGTGCCATCAGTGATCGCAGGGGATTCACAGATACGCAGTATTTT.

The gene calls are TRBV5-1 and TRBJ2-7, with 10 bases aligning to TRBD1. CDR1 SGHRS and CDR2 YFSETQ come from the germline V gene. The junction had 10 bases not matched to a gene; V was cut back by 0 bases and J by 4 bases. CDR3 length: 17 residues. The chain's CDR3 is CASSLVQGTGAGYEQYF. For the CDR3, the DNA is TGCGCCAGCAGCTTGGTTCAGGGGACAGGGGCCGGGTACGAGCAGTACTTC.

This CDR3 is CASSRSYSSYEQYF. CDR3 DNA sequence: TGTGCCAGCAGCCGATCCTACAGCTCCTACGAGCAGTACTTC. The gene calls are TRBV7-9 and TRBJ2-7, with D uncertain. Germline loops: CDR1 SEHNR, CDR2 FQNEAQ (reference sequence). Trimming removed 5 bases from V and 0 bases from J, with 11 bases in between. The CDR3 spans 14 residues.

This clonotype was detected only a few times. The gene calls are TRBV20-1 and TRBJ1-6, with D uncertain. Trimming pared 0 bases from V and 8 bases from J, leaving 8 bases between. Germline V gene sequence: CDR1 DFQATT, CDR2 SNEGSKA (reference sequence). This CDR3 contains 13 residues. The CDR3 DNA follows: TGCAGTGCTAGAGACTCGGGTTATTCACCCCTCCACTTT. This encodes CSARDSGYSPLHF.

The chain carries TRBV25-1 and TRBJ2-2; a weak D match, TRBD2 (5 bases). V lost 1 base and J lost 5, with 8 bases in between. The CDR3 length is 14 residues. Germline V gene lookup returns CDR1 MGHDK and CDR2 SYGVNS. The CDR3 here is CASSELEVTGELFF. DNA for the CDR3: TGTGCCAGCAGTGAATTGGAGGTTACCGGGGAGCTGTTTTTT.

The chain combines TRBV7-8 with TRBJ2-7, with D unresolved. Germline CDR1 is SGHVS and CDR2 is FQNEAQ. V lost 2 bases, J lost 9 bases, and 11 bases lay in between. CDR3 length: 12 amino acids. The CDR3 bases are TGTGCCAGCAGCTTAACCCCCCGAGGGCAGTACTTC. It encodes CASSLTPRGQYF.

The chain is built from TRBV5-1 and TRBJ1-1, with 7 bases identical to TRBD1. Germline CDR1 and CDR2: SGHRS and YFSETQ. The CDR3 is 14 amino acids. V lost 3 bases, J lost 5 bases, and 7 bases stayed unmatched. CDR3 nucleotide sequence: TGCGCCAGCAGCTGGGGACAGAGCGCGACTGAAGCTTTCTTT. Amino acid sequence: CASSWGQSATEAFF. The entire variable domain, with the rest obtained from reference TRBV5-1 and TRBJ1-1, is as follows: KAGVTQTPRYLIKTRGQQVTLSCSPISGHRSVSWYQQTPGQGLQFLFEYFSETQRNKGNFPGRFSGRQFSNSRSEMNVSTLELGDSALYLCASSWGQSATEAFFGQGTRLTVV.

A few counts support this clonotype. The CDR3 DNA is TGTGCCAGCAGCCAAGGGACAGCGGACACAGATACGCAGTATTTT. Translated: CASSQGTADTDTQYF. This chain connects TRBV4-2 to TRBJ2-3; tentatively, D is TRBD1 (6 bases). V shed 1 base and J shed 2 bases, with 10 bases lying between them. Germline lookup yields CDR1 LGHNA and CDR2 YNFKEQ. This CDR3 is 15 amino acids long.

This chain connects TRBV28 to TRBJ1-6; D perhaps matches TRBD1 (5 bases). This CDR3 is 13 amino acids long. The germline V and J ends were trimmed by 7 bases and 7 bases, with 11 bases remaining between them. CDR1 and CDR2 (germline): MDHEN, SYDVKM. CDR3 loop: CASTRVGNSPLHF. The CDR3 DNA reads as TGTGCCAGCACCAGGGTCGGGAATTCACCCCTCCACTTT.

This clonotype has only a few counts. The rearrangement uses TRBV5-1 and TRBJ2-2; no definite D call. Deletions cut 0 bases from V and 5 bases from J, with 8 bases between. CDR1 is SGHRS and CDR2 is YFSETQ in the germline V gene. The CDR3 covers 14 residues. The CDR3: CASSLAVGTGELFF. Written as DNA, the CDR3 is TGCGCCAGCAGCTTGGCCGTGGGAACCGGGGAGCTGTTTTTT.

CDR3 amino acids: CASSLGQQLTATGYTF. CDR3 bases: TGTGCCAGCAGCTTAGGACAACAGCTCACAGCAACGGGCTACACCTTC. The rearrangement joins TRBV7-2 to TRBJ1-2; D is unresolved. This CDR3 region has 16 residues. Trimming removed 1 base at V and 8 bases at J, with 20 bases between. Germline V CDR1 and CDR2: SGHTA, FQGNSA. The full variable domain, with the rest looked up from reference TRBV7-2 and TRBJ1-2, is GAGVSQSPSNKVTEKGKDVELRCDPISGHTALYWYRQSLGQGLEFLIYFQGNSAPDKSGLPSDRFSAERTGGSVSTLTIQRTQQEDSAVYLCASSLGQQLTATGYTFGSGTRLTVV.

V is TRBV20-1 and J is TRBJ2-7; TRBD1 matches 11 bases. Germline-derived CDR1 and CDR2 are DFQATT and SNEGSKA (reference sequence). This CDR3 has 14 amino acids. The V gene end was trimmed by 4 bases and the J gene end by 2 bases; junction bases not matched to a gene: 4. The CDR3 nucleotides read TGCAGTGCTAAGGGACAGGGGGGGGCCTACGAGCAGTACGTC. It codes for CSAKGQGGAYEQYV.

This clonotype showed up many times. This chain joins TRBV7-9 and TRBJ2-5, with TRBD1 matching over 8 bases. The CDR3 is 13 residues long. V lost 4 bases and J lost 5; bases outside the gene matches: 3. The germline V gene has CDR1 SEHNR and CDR2 FQNEAQ (reference sequence). The CDR3 nucleotides are TGTGCCAGCAGCTCGTCAGGGGGCGAGACCCAGTACTTC. It codes for CASSSSGGETQYF.

The rearrangement joins TRBV12-3 or TRBV12-4 to TRBJ2-3; tentative D call: TRBD2 (7 bases). The CDR3 contains 16 residues. V lost 0 bases and J 5 bases, leaving 15 bases between the germline ends. In DNA form, the CDR3 reads TGTGCCAGCAGTTTAGCGGGGGGGCCGGCGGTAGATACGCAGTATTTT. It encodes CASSLAGGPAVDTQYF.

The J gene is TRBJ2-7, the V gene TRBV2; a weak D match, TRBD1 (5 bases). With 1 base removed from V and 4 bases from J, the gap between germline ends came to 11 bases. CDR3 size: 14 residues. Germline CDR1 and CDR2: SNHLY and FYNNEI. CDR3 protein: CASSEGPDIYEQYV. CDR3 coding DNA: TGTGCCAGCAGTGAAGGCCCGGACATTTACGAGCAGTACGTC.

The chain links TRBV7-9 to TRBJ2-5; TRBD2 matches at 9 bases. Germline V gene sequence: CDR1 SEHNR, CDR2 FQNEAQ (reference sequence). The CDR3 runs to 17 residues. The J segment lost 0 bases and the V segment lost 6 bases, leaving 11 bases of the junction unmatched. The CDR3 DNA reads TGTGCCAGCAGTCCTATAACGTCTAGCGGGGACCAAGAGACCCAGTACTTC. Residues: CASSPITSSGDQETQYF.

The chain is built from TRBV6-5 and TRBJ1-2; D is unresolved. The germline V gene encodes CDR1 MNHEY and CDR2 SVGAGI. The CDR3 spans 13 residues. V was pared by 5 bases and J by 8 bases, with 15 bases between. The CDR3 spells CASSRTGVDGYTF. DNA of the CDR3: TGTGCCAGCAGTCGGACGGGAGTCGACGGCTACACCTTC.

The gene calls are TRBV12-3 or TRBV12-4 and TRBJ1-1; D remains ambiguous. The CDR3 has 14 residues. Trimming removed 5 bases at V and 1 base at J, with 11 bases between. The CDR3 DNA follows: TGTGCCAGCAGTCTCGTAAGGACGAACACTGAAGCTTTCTTT. This gives the protein CASSLVRTNTEAFF.

The rearrangement joins TRBV5-8 to TRBJ1-2; D is undetermined. Germline V gene sequence: CDR1 SGHTS, CDR2 YDEGEE. The CDR3 is 14 residues long. Trimming took off 2 bases at V and 8 bases at J, with 16 bases between the two ends. The CDR3 loop reads CASSFFESEGGYTF. The CDR3 DNA reads TGTGCCAGCAGCTTCTTCGAGTCAGAAGGCGGCTACACCTTC.

This clonotype occurred many times. The chain recombines TRBV5-1 with TRBJ2-1; D is unresolved. Per germline, CDR1 SGHRS and CDR2 YFSETQ. Trimming pared 4 bases from V and 0 bases from J, leaving 8 bases between. This CDR3 comprises 14 residues. The CDR3 sequence is CASSMDPSYNEQFF. CDR3 bases: TGCGCCAGCAGCATGGACCCCTCCTACAATGAGCAGTTCTTC.

To note about this clonotype: Being one base from a much bigger clone, this may be a read error. The V and J genes are TRBV20-1 and TRBJ1-2; tentatively, D is TRBD1 (6 bases). The germline V gene has CDR1 DFQATT and CDR2 SNEGSKA (reference sequence). Trimming removed 6 bases from V and 4 bases from J, with 12 bases in between. The CDR3 is 12 residues long. The CDR3 nucleotides are TGCAGTGCAGGAGGACAGCGCTATGGCTACACCTTC. It specifies CSAGGQRYGYTF.

This clonotype has at least ten counts. The chain combines TRBV12-3 or TRBV12-4 with TRBJ1-2, with 11 bases fitting TRBD1. The CDR3 covers 14 residues. Trimming cost V 6 bases and J 8 bases; bases outside gene matches: 8. CDR3 in DNA: TGTGCCAGCAGACAAGGACAGGGGGCGCGAGGCTACACCTTC. Its protein product is CASRQGQGARGYTF.